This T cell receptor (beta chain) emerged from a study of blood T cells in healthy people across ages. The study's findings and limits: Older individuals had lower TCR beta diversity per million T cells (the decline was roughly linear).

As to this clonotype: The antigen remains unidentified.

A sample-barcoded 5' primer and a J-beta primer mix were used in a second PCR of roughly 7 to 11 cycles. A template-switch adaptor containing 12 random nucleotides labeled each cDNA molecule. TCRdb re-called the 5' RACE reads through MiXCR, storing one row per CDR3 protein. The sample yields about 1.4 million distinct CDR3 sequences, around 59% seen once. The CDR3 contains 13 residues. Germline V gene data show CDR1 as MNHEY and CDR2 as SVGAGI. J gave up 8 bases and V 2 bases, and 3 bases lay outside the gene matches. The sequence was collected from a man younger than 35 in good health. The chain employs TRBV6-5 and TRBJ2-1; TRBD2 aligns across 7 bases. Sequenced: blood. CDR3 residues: CASSYAGRDEQFF. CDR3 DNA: TGTGCCAGCAGTTACGCGGGGAGGGATGAGCAGTTCTTC.